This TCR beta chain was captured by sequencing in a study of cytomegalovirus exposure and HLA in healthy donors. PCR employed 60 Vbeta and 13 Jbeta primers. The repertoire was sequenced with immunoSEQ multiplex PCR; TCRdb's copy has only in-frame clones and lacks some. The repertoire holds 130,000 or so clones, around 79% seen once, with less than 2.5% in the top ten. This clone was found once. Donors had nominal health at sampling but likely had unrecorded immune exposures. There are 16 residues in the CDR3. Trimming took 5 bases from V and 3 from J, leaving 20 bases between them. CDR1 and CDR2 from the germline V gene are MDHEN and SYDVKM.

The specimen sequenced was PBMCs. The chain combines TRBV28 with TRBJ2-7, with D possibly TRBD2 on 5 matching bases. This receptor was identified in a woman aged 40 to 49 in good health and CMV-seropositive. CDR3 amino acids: CASSTRHLGVNYEQYF. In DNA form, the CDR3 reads TGTGCCAGCAGTACTCGACACCTCGGGGTAAACTACGAGCAGTACTTC.